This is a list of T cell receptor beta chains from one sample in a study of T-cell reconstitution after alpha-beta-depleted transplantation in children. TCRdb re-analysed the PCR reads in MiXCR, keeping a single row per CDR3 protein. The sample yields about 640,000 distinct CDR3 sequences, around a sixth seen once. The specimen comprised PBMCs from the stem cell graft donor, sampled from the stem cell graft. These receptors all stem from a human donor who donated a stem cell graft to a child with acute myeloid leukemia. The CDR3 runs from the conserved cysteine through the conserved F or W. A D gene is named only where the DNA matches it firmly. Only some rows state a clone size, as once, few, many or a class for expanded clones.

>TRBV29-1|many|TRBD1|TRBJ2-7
TGCAGCGTTGCCCCGACAGGGGAGGCCTACGAGCAGTACTTC
CSVAPTGEAYEQYF
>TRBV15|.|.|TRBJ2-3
TGTGCCACCAGCTGGAGGGGGAGTAGCACAGATACGCAGTATTTT
CATSWRGSSTDTQYF
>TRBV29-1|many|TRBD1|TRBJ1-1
TGCAGCGTTGGAACAGGGGGAGGGACTGAAGCTTTCTTT
CSVGTGGGTEAFF
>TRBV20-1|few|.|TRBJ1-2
TGCAGTGCTAGCGAGGGGATCCACTATGGCTACACCTTC
CSASEGIHYGYTF
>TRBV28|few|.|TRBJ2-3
TGTGCCAGCACTCTGCGCCAGGGAGATGGAACAGATACGCAGTATTTT
CASTLRQGDGTDTQYF
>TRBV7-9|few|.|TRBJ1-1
TGTGCCAGCAGCTTAACAGGATCCCTTAGAACTGAAGCTTTCTTT
CASSLTGSLRTEAFF
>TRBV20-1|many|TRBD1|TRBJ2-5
TGCAGTGCTCCCCGACAGGGCCAAGAGACCCAGTACTTC
CSAPRQGQETQYF
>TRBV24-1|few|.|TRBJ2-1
TGTGCCACCAGTGATTTCCAGGCTTACTCCTACAATGAGCAGTTCTTC
CATSDFQAYSYNEQFF
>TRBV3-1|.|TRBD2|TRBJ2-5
TGTGCCAGCAGTTATGACGTGACTAGCGGGGATGAGACCCAGTACTTC
CASSYDVTSGDETQYF
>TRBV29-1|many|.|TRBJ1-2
TGCAGCGTCGACGACACCCATGGGACGGGCTATGGCTACACCTTC
CSVDDTHGTGYGYTF
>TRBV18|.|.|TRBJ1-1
TGTGCCAGCTCACCACGACAGATGAACACTGAAGCTTTCTTT
CASSPRQMNTEAFF
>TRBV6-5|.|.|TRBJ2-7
TGTGCCAGCAGTTACTCGAGAGAGGCATACGAGCAGTACTTC
CASSYSREAYEQYF
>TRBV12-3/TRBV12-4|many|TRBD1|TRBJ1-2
TGTGCCAGCAGTTTTAGGGGGACAGGCCACTTC
CASSFRGTGHF
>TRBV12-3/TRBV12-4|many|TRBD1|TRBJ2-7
TGTGCCAGCAGCCCCTACAGGGGGAAGTCCTACGAGCAGTACTTC
CASSPYRGKSYEQYF
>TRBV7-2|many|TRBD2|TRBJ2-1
TGTGCCAGCAGTTTTGCGGGGGCCTACAATGAGCAGTTCTTC
CASSFAGAYNEQFF
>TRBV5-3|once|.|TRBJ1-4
TGTGCCATGAGCTTCGCCCAGGGGTACAATGAAAAACTGTTTTTT
CAMSFAQGYNEKLFF
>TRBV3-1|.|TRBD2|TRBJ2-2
TGTACCAGCTGTCCCGTTGGACTAGCGGGGGAGGACACCGGGGAGCTGTTTTTT
CTSCPVGLAGEDTGELFF
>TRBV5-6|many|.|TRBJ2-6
TGTGCCAGCAGCCTACTGGACGGCTCTGGGGCCAACGTCCTGACTTTC
CASSLLDGSGANVLTF
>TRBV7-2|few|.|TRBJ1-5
TGTGCCAGCAGGTTCCCGGGGAGCAATCAGCCCCAGCATTTT
CASRFPGSNQPQHF
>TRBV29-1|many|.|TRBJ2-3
TGCAGCGTTGTCCCGGCAGGGACAGATACGCAGTATTTT
CSVVPAGTDTQYF
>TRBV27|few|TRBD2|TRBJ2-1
TGTGCCAGCAGTTACGGCGGGGGGGCCGACAATGAGCAGTTCTTC
CASSYGGGADNEQFF
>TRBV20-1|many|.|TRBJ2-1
TGCAGTGCTAGACTGTACAATGAGCAGTTCTTC
CSARLYNEQFF
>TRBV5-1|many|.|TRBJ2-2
TGTGCCAGCAGCTTAGGGTCCGGGGAGCTGTTTTTT
CASSLGSGELFF
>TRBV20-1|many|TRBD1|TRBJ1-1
TGCAGTGCCAAGACAGGGGAGTACACTGAAGCTTTCTTT
CSAKTGEYTEAFF
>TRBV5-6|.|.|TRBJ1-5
TGTGCCAGCAGCTTGTGGCAGGCTAACAATCAGCCCCAGCATTTT
CASSLWQANNQPQHF
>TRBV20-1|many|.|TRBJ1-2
TGCAGTGCTAAGTTCGGGGTGGTCTATGGCTACACCTTC
CSAKFGVVYGYTF
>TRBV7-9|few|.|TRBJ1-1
TGTGCCAGCAGCTTGACTGGGCGTTTTGAAGCTTTCTTT
CASSLTGRFEAFF
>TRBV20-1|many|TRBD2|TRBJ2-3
TGCAGTGCTAGCAGGCTAGCGGGGGGTGGTACGCAGTATTTT
CSASRLAGGGTQYF
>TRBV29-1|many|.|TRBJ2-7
TGCAGCGTCGGGGACACTTACTACGAGCAGTACTTC
CSVGDTYYEQYF
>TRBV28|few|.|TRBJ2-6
TGTGCCAGCAGTAGGCGGGGTGGAAGCTTCGGATTATTC
CASSRRGGSFGLF
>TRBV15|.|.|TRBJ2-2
TGTGCCACCAGCAGAGATCCCCTTGTATTGAACACCGGGGAGCTGTTTTTT
CATSRDPLVLNTGELFF